This record looks at one T cell receptor (beta chain) sequence and its context. This sample is drawn from a study of T cell clones after liver transplantation. Turning to the study itself: Tolerant meant at least one year fully off immunosuppression without liver enzymes above twice normal. Samples came pre-transplant, pre-randomization before withdrawal, and post-randomization after withdrawal ended.

The CDR3 length is 13 residues. The V and J ends lost 1 base and 1 base respectively, with 4 bases between them. Germline assignment: CDR1 SGHTA and CDR2 FQGTGA. Profiling relied on immunoSEQ multiplex PCR, and the TCRdb table lists in-frame clones only, not all of them. The sample has about 70,000 clones, 75% to 90% seen once; the top ten hold approximately 0.77%. The chain has TRBV7-3 and TRBJ1-1; D call uncertain. This receptor was obtained from a human patient who received a liver transplant. The graft donor may be the source of some T cells. The specimen was CD4+ T cells from blood, collected 12 months after liver transplant. The CDR3 sequence is CASSLKRNTEAFF. The CDR3 nucleotides read TGTGCCAGCAGCTTAAAACGGAACACTGAAGCTTTCTTT.